The 22 T cell receptor beta chains reported below all come from one sample, sequenced in a study of blood T cell repertoires in COVID-19. TCRdb's table, derived via immunoSEQ multiplex PCR, lists solely in-frame clones and lacks some. The sample has more than 45,000 clones, approximately 90% seen once. The source material was peripheral blood. The receptors originated from a man in his 60s with acute or convalescent COVID-19.

The chain combines TRBV18 with TRBJ1-1, with D perhaps TRBD1 (5 bases). The CDR3 covers 14 residues. The V gene's germline CDR1 is KGHSH and CDR2 LQKENI. V shed 3 bases and J shed 1 base, with 9 bases lying between them. CDR3 sequence reads: CASSPLTGNTEAFF. The CDR3, as DNA: TGTGCCAGCTCACCGTTAACAGGGAACACTGAAGCTTTCTTT.

J is TRBJ2-5 and V is TRBV5-1; maybe TRBD2 (5 bases). The germline gives CDR1 SGHRS, CDR2 YFSETQ. This CDR3 has 11 amino acids. Trimming left V 7 bases short and J 7 bases short, with 11 bases between. The DNA of the CDR3 is TGCGCCAGCGGACCGGCGGGGACCCAGTACTTC. It is translated as CASGPAGTQYF.

This clone was seen just once. The V and J genes are TRBV7-9 and TRBJ2-2; TRBD2 aligns across 7 bases. Germline V gives CDR1 SEHNR, CDR2 FQNEAQ (reference sequence). The junction had 8 bases not matched to a gene; V was cut back by 1 base and J by 6 bases. The CDR3 totals 16 residues. CDR3 region: CASSLDRTSVPGELFF. The CDR3 bases are TGTGCCAGCAGCTTAGATCGGACTAGTGTTCCCGGGGAGCTGTTTTTT.

This rearrangement joins TRBV4-1 to TRBJ2-3; 12 bases align to TRBD2. The V gene's germline CDR1 is MGHRA and CDR2 YSYEKL. This CDR3 has 15 residues. V gave up 4 bases and J gave up 4 bases; unmatched junction bases: 3. CDR3 sequence (DNA): TGCGCCAGCAGCCTCCTAGCGGGAGGGGCAGATACGCAGTATTTT. It codes for CASSLLAGGADTQYF.

This clone was counted a single time. The chain links TRBV3-1 (or the pseudogene TRBV3-2) to TRBJ2-3; perhaps TRBD2 as D (6 bases). Germline CDR1 and CDR2: LGHDT and YNNKEL (reference sequence). Between the trimmed V and J ends, which lost 3 bases and 4 bases, there was a span of 20 bases. CDR3 length equals 17 residues. Written as DNA, the CDR3 is TGTGCCAGCAGCCACCCCCGGGGACGGGAGCTGGCAGATACGCAGTATTTT. Translating gives CASSHPRGRELADTQYF.

The V gene is TRBV14, the J gene TRBJ2-7; D might be TRBD2 (6 bases). Germline V lookup: CDR1 SGHDN, CDR2 FVKESK. This CDR3 has 17 residues. Trimming cost V 6 bases and J 1 base, with 22 bases left between them. Here the CDR3 reads CASSHRRGSKGSYEQYF. DNA for the CDR3: TGTGCCAGCAGTCATCGCCGGGGGAGTAAAGGGTCCTACGAGCAGTACTTC.

The chain joins TRBV4-3 to TRBJ2-7; TRBD2 matches 13 bases. The CDR3 sequence is 18 residues long. Germline CDR1 is LGHNA and CDR2 is YSLEER. The V gene end was trimmed by 2 bases and the J gene end by 2 bases; junction bases not matched to a gene: 9. CDR3 protein: CASSQTLAGGLRAYEQYF. The CDR3 bases are TGCGCCAGCAGCCAAACACTAGCGGGAGGGTTAAGGGCCTACGAGCAGTACTTC.

The V gene is TRBV5-1, the J gene TRBJ1-1; D remains ambiguous. V lost 1 base to trimming and J lost 1 base, with 11 bases between them. The CDR3 consists of 15 residues. CDR1 and CDR2 from the germline V gene are SGHRS and YFSETQ. CDR3 sequence reads: CASSLRQTQNTEAFF. The CDR3 DNA is TGCGCCAGCAGCTTGCGGCAGACACAGAACACTGAAGCTTTCTTT. The full variable domain, rest sourced from reference TRBV5-1 and TRBJ1-1, is KAGVTQTPRYLIKTRGQQVTLSCSPISGHRSVSWYQQTPGQGLQFLFEYFSETQRNKGNFPGRFSGRQFSNSRSEMNVSTLELGDSALYLCASSLRQTQNTEAFFGQGTRLTVV.

Turning to this clone: Other nucleotide sequences from this sample produce the same CDR3. The chain is built from TRBV11-2 and TRBJ1-1, with D unclear. The germline V gene encodes CDR1 SGHAT and CDR2 FQNNGV. Trimming removed 3 bases from V and 2 bases from J, with 7 bases in between. CDR3 size: 13 residues. CDR3 nucleotides: TGTGCCAGCAGCTTCGAGGCCAACACTGAAGCTTTCTTT. Translating it yields CASSFEANTEAFF.

The genes are TRBV9 and TRBJ1-1; possibly TRBD1 for D (5 bases). The CDR3 consists of 14 residues. Looked up from germline, CDR1 is SGDLS and CDR2 is YYNGEE. With 0 bases removed from V and 4 bases from J, the gap between germline ends came to 10 bases. The CDR3 DNA sequence: TGTGCCAGCAGCGTAGATTGGGGCTTCACTGAAGCTTTCTTT. Translated: CASSVDWGFTEAFF.

This clone was seen a handful of times. The V call is TRBV11-2, the J call TRBJ1-1, with a tentative D call TRBD1 (5 bases). Trimming shortened V by 5 bases and J by 10 bases, and 17 bases separated the two germline ends. Germline V CDR1 and CDR2: SGHAT, FQNNGV. This CDR3 spans 13 amino acids. CDR3 sequence: CASSLDGAGGAFF. As DNA, the CDR3 is TGTGCCAGCAGCCTCGATGGGGCGGGGGGAGCTTTCTTT.

The CDR3 spells CASSNRGPNEQYF. The CDR3 nucleotides are TGTGCCAGCAGTAACAGGGGTCCCAACGAGCAGTACTTC. The V call is TRBV28, the J call TRBJ2-7, with 7 bases identical to TRBD1. CDR1 is MDHEN and CDR2 is SYDVKM in the germline V gene. CDR3 length: 13 residues. V shed 5 bases, J shed 5 bases, and the junction held 6 bases outside the gene matches. The variable domain in full, with the rest retrieved from reference TRBV28 and TRBJ2-7, is DVKVTQSSRYLVKRTGEKVFLECVQDMDHENMFWYRQDPGLGLRLIYFSYDVKMKEKGDIPEGYSVSREKKERFSLILESASTNQTSMYLCASSNRGPNEQYFGPGTRLTVT.

The CDR3 DNA reads TGTGCCAGTAGTTTCCGGGACAGGGGAGGTCAGCCCCAGCATTTT. Translated, it gives CASSFRDRGGQPQHF. This chain uses TRBV19 with TRBJ1-5; 10 bases line up with TRBD1. Looked up from germline, CDR1 is LNHDA and CDR2 is SQIVND (reference sequence). The V segment lost 5 bases and the J segment 6 bases; nucleotides outside the gene matches: 7. The CDR3 is 15 amino acids.

The rearrangement joins TRBV6-5 to TRBJ2-7, with 8 bases that match TRBD2. This CDR3 region has 14 residues. The V and J ends lost 8 bases and 0 bases, in that order; junction bases with no gene match: 6. Germline values: CDR1 MNHEY, CDR2 SVGAGI. The CDR3 reads CASLREGSSYEQYF. CDR3 bases: TGTGCCAGCCTCCGGGAGGGTAGCTCCTACGAGCAGTACTTC.

The chain joins TRBV9 to TRBJ1-5, with TRBD1 as a possible D gene (5 bases). The V end was cut by 3 bases, the J end by 3 bases, with 10 bases between. This CDR3 region has 14 residues. Germline-derived CDR1 and CDR2 are SGDLS and YYNGEE. CDR3 residues: CASSERGTNQPQHF. The CDR3 DNA reads as TGTGCCAGCAGCGAGCGGGGGACCAATCAGCCCCAGCATTTT. Together with reference TRBV9 and TRBJ1-5, the CDR3 gives the full variable domain: DSGVTQTPKHLITATGQRVTLRCSPRSGDLSVYWYQQSLDQGLQFLIQYYNGEERAKGNILERFSAQQFPDLHSELNLSSLELGDSALYFCASSERGTNQPQHFGDGTRLSIL.

The chain carries TRBV30 and TRBJ1-1; 7 bases match TRBD1. The CDR3 is 17 residues long. Germline loops: CDR1 GTSNPN, CDR2 SVGIG (reference sequence). The V gene end was trimmed by 1 base and the J gene end by 0 bases; junction bases not matched to a gene: 11. DNA of the CDR3: TGTGCCTGGAGTGGGGACAGAGGCCCTTTCATGAACACTGAAGCTTTCTTT. Translated, it gives CAWSGDRGPFMNTEAFF. Drawing the rest from reference TRBV30 and TRBJ1-1, the complete variable domain is SQTIHQWPATLVQPVGSPLSLECTVEGTSNPNLYWYRQAAGRGLQLLFYSVGIGQISSEVPQNLSASRPQDRQFILSSKKLLLSDSGFYLCAWSGDRGPFMNTEAFFGQGTRLTVV.

J is TRBJ2-1 and V is TRBV28, with D unresolved. V was cut by 6 bases and J by 1 base, with 13 bases left in between. CDR1 and CDR2 (germline): MDHEN, SYDVKM. There are 15 residues in the CDR3. The CDR3 region has the DNA TGTGCCAGCAGGACCCGGTTGAGGTCCTACAATGAGCAGTTCTTC. This translates into CASRTRLRSYNEQFF.

The V call is TRBV11-1, the J call TRBJ1-1, with D unresolved. Trimming cost V 4 bases and J 3 bases, with 9 bases left between them. Looked up from germline, CDR1 is SGHAT and CDR2 is FQDESV (reference sequence). This CDR3 has 13 amino acids. The CDR3 DNA sequence: TGTGCCAGCAGCTACGGGGTGGACACTGAAGCTTTCTTT. The encoded protein is CASSYGVDTEAFF. The full variable domain, in which reference TRBV11-1 and TRBJ1-1 provide the parts outside the CDR3, is EAEVAQSPRYKITEKSQAVAFWCDPISGHATLYWYRQILGQGPELLVQFQDESVVDDSQLPKDRFSAERLKGVDSTLKIQPAELGDSAMYLCASSYGVDTEAFFGQGTRLTVV.

The V and J genes are TRBV6-4 and TRBJ2-7; possibly TRBD1 for D (6 bases). Germline V lookup: CDR1 MRHNA, CDR2 SNTAGT. The V and J ends lost 6 bases and 1 base respectively, with 16 bases between them. The CDR3 has 15 amino acids. This CDR3 is CASSLEQGSSYEQYF. The CDR3 DNA reads as TGTGCCAGCAGCCTTGAACAGGGTTCGTCCTACGAGCAGTACTTC.

The chain couples TRBV27 to TRBJ2-4, with no clear D. CDR1 is MNHEY and CDR2 is SMNVEV in the germline V gene (reference sequence). Trimming shortened V by 6 bases and J by 0 bases, and 12 bases separated the two germline ends. This CDR3 region has 15 residues. The CDR3 is CASSPRMLAKNIQYF. In nucleotides, the CDR3 is TGTGCCAGCAGCCCCAGGATGCTAGCCAAAAACATTCAGTACTTC.

A remark on this clone: Other DNA sequences in the same sample also yield this CDR3. The gene calls are TRBV7-8 and TRBJ1-5; TRBD1 agrees at 7 bases. The CDR3 sequence is 14 residues long. V was pared by 3 bases and J by 6 bases, with 5 bases of the junction left unmatched. Germline values: CDR1 SGHVS, CDR2 FQNEAQ. The CDR3 DNA follows: TGTGCCAGCAGCTTCGACAGGGTAGGTCAGCCCCAGCATTTT. Protein sequence: CASSFDRVGQPQHF.

This clone was detected only once. The genes are TRBV6-5 and TRBJ1-1; D is undetermined. Between the trimmed V and J ends, which lost 10 bases and 3 bases, there was a span of 6 bases. This CDR3 spans 10 amino acids. The germline CDR1 and CDR2 sequences are MNHEY and SVGAGI. CDR3 bases: TGTGCCACTAGAGACACTGAAGCTTTCTTT. It specifies CATRDTEAFF.